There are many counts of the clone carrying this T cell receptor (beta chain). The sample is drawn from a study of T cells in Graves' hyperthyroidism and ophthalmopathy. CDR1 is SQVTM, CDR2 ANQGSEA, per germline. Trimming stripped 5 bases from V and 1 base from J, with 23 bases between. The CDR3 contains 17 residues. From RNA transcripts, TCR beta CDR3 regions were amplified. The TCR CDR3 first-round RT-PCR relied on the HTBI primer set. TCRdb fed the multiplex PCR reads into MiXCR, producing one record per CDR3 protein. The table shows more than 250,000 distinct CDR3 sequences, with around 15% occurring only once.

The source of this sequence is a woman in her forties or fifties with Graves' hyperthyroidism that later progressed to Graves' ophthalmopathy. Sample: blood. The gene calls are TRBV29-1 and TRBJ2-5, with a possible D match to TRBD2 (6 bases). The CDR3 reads CSVTPPAGRNLQETQYF. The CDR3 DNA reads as TGCAGCGTTACCCCCCCGGCAGGGAGGAACCTCCAAGAGACCCAGTACTTC.